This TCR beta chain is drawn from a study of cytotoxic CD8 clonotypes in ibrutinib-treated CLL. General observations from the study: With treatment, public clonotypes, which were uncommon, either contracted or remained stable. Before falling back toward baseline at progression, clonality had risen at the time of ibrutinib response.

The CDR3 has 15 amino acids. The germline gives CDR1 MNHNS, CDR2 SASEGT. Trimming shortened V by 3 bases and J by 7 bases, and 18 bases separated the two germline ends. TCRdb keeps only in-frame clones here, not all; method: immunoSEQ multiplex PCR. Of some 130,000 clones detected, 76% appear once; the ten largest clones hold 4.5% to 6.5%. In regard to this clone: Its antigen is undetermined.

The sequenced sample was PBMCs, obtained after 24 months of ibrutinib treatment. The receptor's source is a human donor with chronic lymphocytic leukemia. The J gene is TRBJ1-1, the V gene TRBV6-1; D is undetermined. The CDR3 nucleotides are TGTGCCAGCAGTGAGGGTACAATCGTCCCCATTGAAGCTTTCTTT. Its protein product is CASSEGTIVPIEAFF.